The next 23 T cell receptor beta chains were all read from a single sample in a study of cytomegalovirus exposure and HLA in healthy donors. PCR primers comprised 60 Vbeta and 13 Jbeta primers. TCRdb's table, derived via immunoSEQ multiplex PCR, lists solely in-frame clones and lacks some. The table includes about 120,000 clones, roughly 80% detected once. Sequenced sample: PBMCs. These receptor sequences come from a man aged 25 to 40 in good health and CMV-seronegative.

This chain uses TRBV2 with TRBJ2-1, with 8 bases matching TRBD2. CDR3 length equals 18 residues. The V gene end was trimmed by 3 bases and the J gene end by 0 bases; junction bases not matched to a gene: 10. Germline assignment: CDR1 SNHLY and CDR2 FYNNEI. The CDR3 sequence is CASSDPGGSFSSYNEQFF. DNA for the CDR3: TGTGCCAGCAGTGATCCGGGGGGGTCCTTCAGCTCCTACAATGAGCAGTTCTTC.

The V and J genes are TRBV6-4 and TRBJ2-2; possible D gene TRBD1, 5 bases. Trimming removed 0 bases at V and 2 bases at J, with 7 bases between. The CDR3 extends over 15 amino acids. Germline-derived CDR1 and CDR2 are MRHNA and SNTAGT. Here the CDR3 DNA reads TGTGCCAGCAGTGACTCGACAGCAAACACCGGGGAGCTGTTTTTT. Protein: CASSDSTANTGELFF.

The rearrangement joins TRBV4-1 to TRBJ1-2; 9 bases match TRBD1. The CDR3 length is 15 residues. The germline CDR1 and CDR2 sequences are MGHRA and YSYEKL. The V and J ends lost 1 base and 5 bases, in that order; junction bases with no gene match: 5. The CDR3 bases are TGCGCCAGCAGCCAAGCCGGGACAGGGCGGTATGGCTACACCTTC. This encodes CASSQAGTGRYGYTF.

The CDR3 DNA is TGTGCCAGCAGTCTGGGACAGGGTATATACGAGCAGTACTTC. Translating gives CASSLGQGIYEQYF. The chain has TRBV6-1 and TRBJ2-7; 9 positions match TRBD1. J was trimmed by 4 bases and V by 5 bases; bases with no gene match: 6. CDR1 MNHNS and CDR2 SASEGT come from the germline V gene. The CDR3 contains 14 residues.

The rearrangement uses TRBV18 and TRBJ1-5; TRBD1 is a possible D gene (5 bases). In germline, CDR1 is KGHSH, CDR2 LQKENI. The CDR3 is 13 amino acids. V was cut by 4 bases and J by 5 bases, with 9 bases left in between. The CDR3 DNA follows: TGTGCCAGCTCACGACAGAGTCATCAGCCCCAGCATTTT. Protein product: CASSRQSHQPQHF.

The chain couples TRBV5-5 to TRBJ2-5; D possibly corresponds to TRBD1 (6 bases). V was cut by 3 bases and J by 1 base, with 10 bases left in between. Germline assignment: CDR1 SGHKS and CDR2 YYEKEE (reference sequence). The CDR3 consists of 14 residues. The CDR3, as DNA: TGTGCCAGCAGCTCCGGGACAACCCAAGAGACCCAGTACTTC. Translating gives CASSSGTTQETQYF.

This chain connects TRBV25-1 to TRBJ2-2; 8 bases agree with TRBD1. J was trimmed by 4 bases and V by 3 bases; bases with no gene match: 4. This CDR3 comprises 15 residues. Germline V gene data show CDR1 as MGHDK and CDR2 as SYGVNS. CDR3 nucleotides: TGTGCCAGCAGTGAGGCACAGGGGGGCACCGGGGAGCTGTTTTTT. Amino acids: CASSEAQGGTGELFF.

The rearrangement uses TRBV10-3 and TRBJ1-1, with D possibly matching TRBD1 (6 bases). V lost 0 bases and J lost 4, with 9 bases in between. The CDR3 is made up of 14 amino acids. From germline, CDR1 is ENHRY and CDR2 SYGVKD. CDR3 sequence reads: CAISESGRGTEAFF. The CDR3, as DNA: TGTGCCATCAGTGAGTCGGGCAGGGGCACTGAAGCTTTCTTT.

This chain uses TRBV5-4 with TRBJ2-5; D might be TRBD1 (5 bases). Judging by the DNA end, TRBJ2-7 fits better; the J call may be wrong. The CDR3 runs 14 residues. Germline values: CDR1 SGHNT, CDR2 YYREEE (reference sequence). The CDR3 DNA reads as TGTGCCAGCAGACAAACAGGCCTCTCCTACGAGCAGTACTTC. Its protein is CASRQTGLSYEQYF.

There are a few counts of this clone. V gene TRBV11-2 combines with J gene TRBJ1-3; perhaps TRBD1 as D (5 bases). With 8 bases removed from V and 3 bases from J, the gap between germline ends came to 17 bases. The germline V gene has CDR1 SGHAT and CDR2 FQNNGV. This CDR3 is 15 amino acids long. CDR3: CASGGVAGFGNTIYF. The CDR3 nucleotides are TGTGCCAGCGGGGGGGTTGCCGGATTTGGAAACACCATATATTTT.

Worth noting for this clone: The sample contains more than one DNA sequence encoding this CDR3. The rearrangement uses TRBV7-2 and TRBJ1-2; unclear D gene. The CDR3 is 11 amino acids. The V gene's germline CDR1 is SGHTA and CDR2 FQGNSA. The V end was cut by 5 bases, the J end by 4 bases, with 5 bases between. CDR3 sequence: CASSLSYGYTF. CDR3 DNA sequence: TGTGCCAGCAGCCTCAGCTATGGCTACACCTTC.

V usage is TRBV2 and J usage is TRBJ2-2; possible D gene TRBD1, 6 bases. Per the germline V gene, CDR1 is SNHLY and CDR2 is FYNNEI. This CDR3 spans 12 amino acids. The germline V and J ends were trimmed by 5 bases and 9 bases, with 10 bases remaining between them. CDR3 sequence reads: CASSPQGWELFF. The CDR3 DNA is TGTGCCAGCAGTCCACAGGGCTGGGAGCTGTTTTTT.

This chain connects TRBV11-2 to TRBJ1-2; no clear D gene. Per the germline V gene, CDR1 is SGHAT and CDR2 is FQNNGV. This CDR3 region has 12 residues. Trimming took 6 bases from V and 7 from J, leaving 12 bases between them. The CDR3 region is CASRGEPGGYTF. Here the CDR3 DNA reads TGTGCCAGCAGGGGTGAACCGGGTGGCTACACCTTC.

CDR3 nucleotide sequence: TGCGCCAGCAGCCACAAAAGGGTGGGGAGAGGACGAGAGACCCAGTACTTC. It is translated as CASSHKRVGRGRETQYF. This rearrangement joins TRBV4-3 to TRBJ2-5; the D gene is possibly TRBD2 (5 bases). CDR3 length: 17 residues. Looked up from germline, CDR1 is LGHNA and CDR2 is YSLEER. Trimming removed 3 bases at V and 4 bases at J, with 21 bases between.

The CDR3 bases are TGCGCCAGCAGCTTGGCCGTTCGGCTAGCAGCCGATTCCTACGAGCAGTACTTC. Its translation: CASSLAVRLAADSYEQYF. The gene calls are TRBV5-1 and TRBJ2-7, with D maybe TRBD2 (5 bases). Germline V gene data show CDR1 as SGHRS and CDR2 as YFSETQ. V dropped 0 bases and J dropped 1 base, with 20 bases sitting between them. The CDR3 runs 18 residues.

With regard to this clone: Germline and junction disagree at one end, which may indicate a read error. The CDR3 sequence is CASTIDRGATGANGLTF. CDR3 DNA sequence: TGTGCCAGCACCATCGACAGGGGTGCTACTGGGGCCAACGGCCTGACTTTC. This rearrangement joins TRBV5-6 to TRBJ2-6, with TRBD1 matching 8 bases. This CDR3 contains 17 residues. CDR1 and CDR2 from the germline V gene are SGHDT and YYEEEE.

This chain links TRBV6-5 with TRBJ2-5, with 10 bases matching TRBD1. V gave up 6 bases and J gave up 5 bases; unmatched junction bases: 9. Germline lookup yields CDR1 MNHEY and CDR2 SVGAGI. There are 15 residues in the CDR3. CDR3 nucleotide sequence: TGTGCCAGCAGCTCCCCGGGACAGGGGAAGGAGACCCAGTACTTC. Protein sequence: CASSSPGQGKETQYF.

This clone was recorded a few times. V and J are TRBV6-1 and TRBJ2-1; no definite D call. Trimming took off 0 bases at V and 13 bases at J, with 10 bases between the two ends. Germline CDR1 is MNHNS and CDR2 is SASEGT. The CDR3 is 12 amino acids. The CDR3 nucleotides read TGTGCCAGCAGTGAAGCTATGAACAGACAGTTCTTC. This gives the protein CASSEAMNRQFF.

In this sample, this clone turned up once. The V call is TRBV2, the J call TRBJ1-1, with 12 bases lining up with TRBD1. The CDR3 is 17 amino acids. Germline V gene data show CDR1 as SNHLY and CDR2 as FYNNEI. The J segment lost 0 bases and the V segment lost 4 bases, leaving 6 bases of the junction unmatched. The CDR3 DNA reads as TGTGCCAGCAGTGTAACCGGGACAGGGGGCGTGAACACTGAAGCTTTCTTT. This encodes CASSVTGTGGVNTEAFF.

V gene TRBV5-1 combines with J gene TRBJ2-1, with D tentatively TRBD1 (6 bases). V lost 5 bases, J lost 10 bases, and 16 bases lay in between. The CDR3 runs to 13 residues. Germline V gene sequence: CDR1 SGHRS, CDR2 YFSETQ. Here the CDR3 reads CASSGSVRGEQFF. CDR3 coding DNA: TGCGCCAGCAGTGGTAGCGTAAGGGGGGAGCAGTTCTTC.

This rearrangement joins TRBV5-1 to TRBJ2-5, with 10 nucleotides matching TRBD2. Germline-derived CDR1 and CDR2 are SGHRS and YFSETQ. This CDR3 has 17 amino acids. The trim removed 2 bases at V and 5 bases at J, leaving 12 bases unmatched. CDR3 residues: CASSFFPAGGLGETQYF. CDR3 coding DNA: TGCGCCAGCAGCTTTTTCCCAGCGGGGGGGCTCGGGGAGACCCAGTACTTC.

DNA of the CDR3: TGTGCCAGCAAGAGGGACAGGGACTACGAGCAGTACTTC. Translated, it gives CASKRDRDYEQYF. V gene TRBV2 combines with J gene TRBJ2-7; 9 bases fit TRBD1. Germline-derived CDR1 and CDR2 are SNHLY and FYNNEI. The CDR3 consists of 13 residues. V shed 7 bases, J shed 3 bases, and the junction held 4 bases outside the gene matches.

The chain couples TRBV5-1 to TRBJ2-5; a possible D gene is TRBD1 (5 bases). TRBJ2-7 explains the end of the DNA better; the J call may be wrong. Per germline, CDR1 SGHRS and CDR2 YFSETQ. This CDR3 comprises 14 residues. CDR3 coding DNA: TGCGCCAGCAGCTTGACAGGAAACAACTACGAGCAGTACTTC. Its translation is CASSLTGNNYEQYF.